Below are 5 T cell receptor beta chains sequenced from a single sample in a study of blood T cell repertoires in COVID-19. Some clones are missing from TCRdb's copy, which holds only in-frame ones; the method was immunoSEQ multiplex PCR. The sample shows under 150,000 clones, 65% to 85% of them seen only once. The sample comprised peripheral blood. The source is a woman aged 55-69 years with acute or convalescent COVID-19.

The CDR3 sequence: CASSPWRGPGTDTQYF. The DNA for the CDR3 is TGTGCCAGCAGTCCCTGGAGGGGTCCGGGTACAGATACGCAGTATTTT. V is TRBV28 and J is TRBJ2-3, with TRBD2 as a possible D gene (6 bases). CDR3 length equals 16 residues. Germline assignment: CDR1 MDHEN and CDR2 SYDVKM. V was cut by 5 bases and J by 3 bases, with 18 bases left in between.

The chain recombines TRBV6-5 with TRBJ2-7, with TRBD1 matching 11 bases. V was pared by 7 bases and J by 2 bases, with 4 bases of the junction left unmatched. CDR1 MNHEY and CDR2 SVGAGI come from the germline V gene. The CDR3 is 14 amino acids. The CDR3 coding sequence is TGTGCCAGCAACCCGGGACAGGGGGCCTACGAGCAGTACTTC. Protein product: CASNPGQGAYEQYF.

The J gene is TRBJ2-7, the V gene TRBV19; TRBD2 aligns across 13 bases. CDR3 length: 16 residues. CDR1 is LNHDA, CDR2 SQIVND, per germline (reference sequence). V lost 5 bases to trimming and J lost 5 bases; unmatched junction nucleotides: 9. DNA for the CDR3: TGTGCCAGTAGTCACGAAGGAGGACTAGCGGGAGACGAGCAGTACTTC. Protein: CASSHEGGLAGDEQYF.

The rearrangement links TRBV11-2 to TRBJ2-7, with 8 bases aligning to TRBD2. The CDR3 length is 15 residues. Trimming removed 5 bases from V and 3 bases from J; junction bases left unmatched: 9. CDR1 and CDR2 from the germline V gene are SGHAT and FQNNGV. The CDR3 coding sequence is TGTGCCAGCAGCCCCATAAGCGGGAGCAGCTACGAGCAGTACTTC. This codes for CASSPISGSSYEQYF.

The chain uses TRBV7-2 and TRBJ2-7; D gene unclear. The CDR3 loop spans 13 amino acids. Looked up from germline, CDR1 is SGHTA and CDR2 is FQGNSA. The ends were cut back, 1 base at V and 6 bases at J, with 10 bases in the middle. CDR3 protein: CASSLVSSSEQYF. CDR3 sequence (DNA): TGTGCCAGCAGCTTAGTCTCTAGTTCCGAGCAGTACTTC.